The TCR beta chain described here comes from a study of identical twins. Whole-study results and caveats: Insertions ran lower in abundant cord blood beta clonotypes, though not in memory repertoires.

Germline-derived CDR1 and CDR2 are GTSNPN and SVGIG (reference sequence). CDR3 length: 13 amino acids. After removal of 4 bases from V and 4 bases from J, the junction contained 5 bases not matched to a gene. TCRdb analysed the 5' RACE reads with MiXCR anew, one entry per CDR3 protein. The sample has over 600,000 distinct CDR3 sequences; approximately 22% are singletons. Details on this clonotype: The target antigen is unknown.

These data were also filed under a second study, of T cells expressing NK-cell markers.

The sequencing sample was made of PBMCs. The clonotype comes from a woman aged 18-30 years in good health. The V call is TRBV30, the J call TRBJ2-7; TRBD1 matches 9 bases. The CDR3 reads CAWTTGTGYEQYF. The DNA for the CDR3 is TGTGCCTGGACGACCGGGACAGGGTACGAGCAGTACTTC.